Listed here are 32 T cell receptor beta chains from one sample, sequenced in a study of Tregs in tolerant kidney transplant recipients (dated by TCRdb to about 2019). The transplants used related donors along with nonmyeloablative bone marrow transplantation, and in the human trials mixed chimerism was transient. Library construction relied on the immunoSEQ multiplex PCR assay. TCRdb took this table from immuneACCESS and kept in-frame rearrangements with V and J called. Such tables lack part of the clones; where checked against another copy, unresolved V genes explain under half of the gap, and the rest is unexplained. The sample's own table lists under 35,000 clones. Jointly, the top ten make up approximately 1.9% of the sample. The material sequenced was CD4+ T cells from blood (PBMCs), taken 24 months after the transplant. The origin of the receptors is a human patient who received a combined kidney and bone marrow transplant. After a transplant, some of the T cells may come from the graft donor.

A word on this clone: The CDR3 end lies 3 residues beyond the end of the read and is filled in from the germline J gene. The chain is built from TRBV10-1 and TRBJ1-1, with 8 bases fitting TRBD1. Per the germline V gene, CDR1 is WNHNN and CDR2 is SYGVQD (reference sequence). The CDR3 extends over 16 amino acids. J gave up 7 bases and V 2 bases, and 12 bases lay outside the gene matches. CDR3: CASSETRPGQGGEAFF. The part of the CDR3 DNA that was read is TGCGCCAGCAGTGAGACCCGACCCGGACAGGGTGGTGAA.

As for this clone: The read finishes 3 residues shy of the CDR3 end, and the germline J gene is used to complete it. The chain employs TRBV20-1 and TRBJ2-7, with a tentative D call TRBD2 (6 bases). The CDR3 loop spans 11 amino acids. Germline values: CDR1 DFQATT, CDR2 SNEGSKA (reference sequence). V was pared by 6 bases and J by 2 bases, with 8 bases between. CDR3 DNA, as far as it was read: TGCAGTGCCCCGGGGGCCTACGAG. Encoded protein: CSAPGAYE. The whole CDR3 protein is CSAPGAYEQYF.

On this clone: Read data end 3 residues before the CDR3 end; the end is taken from the germline J gene. This rearrangement joins TRBV7-3 to TRBJ2-3; tentative D call: TRBD2 (6 bases). CDR3 length: 14 residues. CDR1 and CDR2 from the germline V gene are SGHTA and FQGTGA. V gave up 3 bases and J gave up 6 bases, with 13 bases separating them. The CDR3 bases that were read are TGTGCCAGCAGCTTCGGGGGAGGTCGGGATACG. Its protein is CASSFGGGRDT. The full CDR3 sequence reads CASSFGGGRDTQYF.

A word on this clone: The read stops 3 residues short of the end of the CDR3; the missing end is completed from the germline J gene. The genes are TRBV2 and TRBJ1-1; tentatively, D is TRBD1 (5 bases). The length of the CDR3 is 13 residues. V was clipped by 5 bases and J by 2 bases, with 9 bases between them. The germline V gene encodes CDR1 SNHLY and CDR2 FYNNEI. The part of the CDR3 DNA that was read is TGTGCCAGCAGTTCAGGGAGCAACACTGAA. It is translated as CASSSGSNTE. The whole CDR3 sequence reads CASSSGSNTEAFF.

As to this clone: The read stops 3 residues short of the end of the CDR3; the missing end is completed from the germline J gene. The chain couples TRBV7-2 to TRBJ1-4; 7 bases line up with TRBD1. Per germline, CDR1 SGHTA and CDR2 FQGNSA. V was clipped by 5 bases and J by 3 bases; unmatched bases: 3. This CDR3 contains 14 residues. The CDR3 sequence: CASSGQAANEKLFF. The DNA read from the CDR3 is TGTGCCAGCAGCGGACAGGCAGCTAATGAAAAA.

As to this clone: The observed sequence ends 3 residues before the CDR3 terminus, with the missing tail filled in from the germline J gene. The chain links TRBV23-1 to TRBJ2-4; possible D gene TRBD2, 7 bases. TRBV23-1 has ORF status, its function being uncertain. The CDR3 totals 18 residues. V shed 3 bases and J shed 5 bases, with 23 bases lying between them. The CDR3 loop reads CASSQVGGARRRENIQYF. CDR3 DNA (partial): TGCGCCAGCAGTCAGGTAGGGGGGGCGCGGCGGAGGGAAAACATT.

Details on this clone: From the germline J gene comes the end of the CDR3, since the read stops 3 residues before it. The rearrangement links TRBV20-1 to TRBJ1-5; D unclear. The CDR3 loop spans 12 amino acids. Trimming took 1 base from V and 4 from J, leaving 5 bases between them. Germline-derived CDR1 and CDR2 are DFQATT and SNEGSKA (reference sequence). CDR3 loop: CSARGTNQPQHF. CDR3 DNA (partial): TGCAGTGCTAGAGGAACTAATCAGCCC.

Remarks on this clone: The read ends 3 residues early relative to the CDR3; the germline J gene fills the gap. The chain couples TRBV28 to TRBJ1-5, with 7 positions matching TRBD1. The CDR3 extends over 15 amino acids. After removal of 2 bases from V and 3 bases from J, the junction contained 4 bases not matched to a gene. The V gene's germline CDR1 is MDHEN and CDR2 SYDVKM. CDR3 region: CASSLPTGINQPQHF. CDR3 DNA (partial): TGTGCCAGCAGTTTACCGACAGGGATCAATCAGCCC.

A word on this clone: The missing CDR3 end, 3 residues past where the read stops, is filled in from the germline J gene. The chain employs TRBV7-8 and TRBJ2-7, with D possibly TRBD1 on 5 matching bases. V was shortened by 0 bases and J by 0 bases, with 9 bases between the two germline ends. This CDR3 is 15 amino acids long. CDR1 and CDR2 (germline): SGHVS, FQNEAQ. This chain's CDR3 is CASSLATVSSYEQYF. CDR3 DNA, as far as it was read: TGTGCCAGCAGCTTAGCGACAGTGAGCTCCTACGAG.

As for this clone: The read finishes 3 residues shy of the CDR3 end, and the germline J gene is used to complete it. The sample contains more than one DNA sequence encoding this CDR3. The J gene is TRBJ2-1, the V gene TRBV7-2, with D possibly called TRBD1 or TRBD2 (6 bases each). CDR1 is SGHTA and CDR2 is FQGNSA in the germline V gene. This CDR3 has 13 residues. With 5 bases removed from V and 7 bases from J, the gap between germline ends came to 12 bases. The CDR3 spells CASSPRRGNEQFF. The sequenced part of the CDR3 DNA is TGTGCCAGCAGCCCTCGGAGGGGGAATGAG.

Turning to this clone: The read terminates 3 residues before the CDR3 end, so the remaining end is supplied by the germline J gene. The J gene is TRBJ2-6, the V gene TRBV10-3, with a possible D match to TRBD1 (5 bases). Trimming left V 2 bases short and J 0 bases short, with 14 bases between. CDR1 ENHRY and CDR2 SYGVKD come from the germline V gene. The CDR3 is 18 amino acids. The covered CDR3 bases are TGTGCCATCAGTGAGCAGGGCCACAGCCCCTCTGGGGCCAACGTC. It specifies CAISEQGHSPSGANV. From start to end, the CDR3 is CAISEQGHSPSGANVLTF.

About this clone itself: The read ends 3 residues before the CDR3 terminus; that terminus is restored from the germline J gene. The chain is built from TRBV18 and TRBJ2-7; 7 bases map to TRBD1. This CDR3 is 15 amino acids long. V dropped 8 bases and J dropped 0; count of bases not matched to a gene: 10. Germline-derived CDR1 and CDR2 are KGHSH and LQKENI. CDR3 DNA (partial): TGTGCCAGCCACGCACAAAGGGGGCCCTCCTACGAG. Translating it yields CASHAQRGPSYE. The CDR3 reads in full as CASHAQRGPSYEQYF.

Details on this clone: The observed sequence ends 3 residues before the CDR3 terminus, with the missing tail filled in from the germline J gene. The rearrangement joins TRBV6-4 to TRBJ2-3; 10 bases map to TRBD1. The CDR3 totals 15 residues. V lost 6 bases and J lost 2; bases outside the gene matches: 5. Germline values: CDR1 MRHNA, CDR2 SNTAGT. The CDR3 spells CASSRTGGNTDTQYF. The DNA read from the CDR3 is TGTGCCAGCAGCCGGACAGGGGGAAACACAGATACG.

Concerning this clone: The read gets to within 3 residues of the CDR3 end, and the germline J gene fills in the rest. This rearrangement joins TRBV18 to TRBJ2-7, with 8 bases aligning to TRBD2. The CDR3 runs 14 residues. Losses at the gene ends were 2 bases for V and 5 bases for J; bases not matched to a gene: 5. The germline V gene encodes CDR1 KGHSH and CDR2 LQKENI. The CDR3 bases that were read are TGTGCCAGCTCACCATTGAGCGGGAGCCACGAG. It codes for CASSPLSGSHE. The whole CDR3 is CASSPLSGSHEQYF.

Concerning this clone itself: The missing CDR3 end, 3 residues past where the read stops, is filled in from the germline J gene. The rearrangement joins TRBV7-9 to TRBJ1-1, with 7 bases identical to TRBD1. The CDR3 covers 15 residues. The J segment lost 1 base and the V segment lost 1 base, leaving 3 bases of the junction unmatched. The V gene's germline CDR1 is SEHNR and CDR2 FQNEAQ (reference sequence). The chain's CDR3 is CASSLGRTGNTEAFF. The covered CDR3 bases are TGTGCCAGCAGCTTAGGGAGGACAGGGAACACTGAA.

About this clone itself: The CDR3 end is not reached by the read, which stops 3 residues before it; the germline J gene fills it in. The rearrangement joins TRBV18 to TRBJ2-7; possible D gene TRBD1, 5 bases. This CDR3 has 12 residues. Trimming stripped 4 bases from V and 2 bases from J, with 6 bases between. The germline V gene has CDR1 KGHSH and CDR2 LQKENI. CDR3 DNA (partial): TGTGCCAGCTCACAGGGGACCTACGAG. This sequence encodes CASSQGTYE. The entire CDR3 protein is CASSQGTYEQYF.

As to this clone: The sequence runs out 3 residues before the end of the CDR3; the remainder is reconstructed from the germline J gene. The chain carries TRBV30 and TRBJ1-3; D ambiguous. There are 13 residues in the CDR3. With 3 bases removed from V and 1 base from J, the gap between germline ends came to 7 bases. Germline loops: CDR1 GTSNPN, CDR2 SVGIG (reference sequence). The CDR3 protein is CAWSPPSGNTIYF. CDR3 DNA, as far as it was read: TGTGCCTGGAGCCCCCCATCTGGAAACACC.

Comments on this clone: The read halts 3 residues ahead of the CDR3 end, with the missing end drawn from the germline J gene. This rearrangement joins TRBV7-6 to TRBJ2-7, with D perhaps TRBD2 (7 bases). Germline assignment: CDR1 SGHVS and CDR2 FNYEAQ. CDR3 length: 15 residues. The ends were cut back, 2 bases at V and 4 bases at J, with 15 bases in the middle. CDR3 DNA (partial): TGTGCCAGCAGCTTAATGGCAGGGGAGGGATACGAG. It codes for CASSLMAGEGYE. The full CDR3 is CASSLMAGEGYEQYF. The whole variable domain, filled in from reference TRBV7-6 and TRBJ2-7, reads GAGVSQSPRYKVTKRGQDVALRCDPISGHVSLYWYRQALGQGPEFLTYFNYEAQQDKSGLPNDRFSAERPEGSISTLTIQRTEQRDSAMYRCASSLMAGEGYEQYFGPGTRLTVT.

Points on this clone: The observed sequence ends 3 residues before the CDR3 terminus, with the missing tail filled in from the germline J gene. The V and J genes are TRBV18 and TRBJ1-4; 10 nucleotides match TRBD1. Germline assignment: CDR1 KGHSH and CDR2 LQKENI. CDR3 length equals 15 residues. J gave up 7 bases and V 2 bases, and 4 bases lay outside the gene matches. Incomplete CDR3 DNA: TGTGCCAGCTCACCAGACAGGGGGCGAGCTGAAAAA. Protein: CASSPDRGRAEK. The full CDR3 reads CASSPDRGRAEKLFF.

CDR3 residues: CASSPHQETQYF. The covered CDR3 bases are TGTGCCAGCAGCCCTCACCAAGAGACC. The gene calls are TRBV5-4 and TRBJ2-5; D is unresolved. The sequenced fragment ends 3 residues before the CDR3 boundary, so the rest is inferred from the germline J gene. The CDR3 is 12 residues long. Deletions cut 4 bases from V and 0 bases from J, with 4 bases between. Germline CDR1 and CDR2: SGHNT and YYREEE (reference sequence).

In the case of this clone: The read falls 3 residues short of the CDR3 end, and the missing part is taken from the germline J gene. The genes are TRBV27 and TRBJ2-3; D is perhaps TRBD1 or TRBD2 (6 bases each). From germline, CDR1 is MNHEY and CDR2 SMNVEV (reference sequence). The V end was cut by 0 bases, the J end by 0 bases, with 13 bases between. There are 17 residues in the CDR3. Incomplete CDR3 DNA: TGTGCCAGCAGTTTATCGAAGGGGGAGGCTAGCACAGATACG. Its protein product is CASSLSKGEASTDT. The whole CDR3 is CASSLSKGEASTDTQYF.

A word on this clone: The read is 3 residues too short to cover the CDR3 end, so that end is filled in from the germline J gene. The rearrangement uses TRBV20-1 and TRBJ2-2; D perhaps matches TRBD2 (7 bases). Per germline, CDR1 DFQATT and CDR2 SNEGSKA (reference sequence). The V gene lost 3 bases and the J gene lost 2 bases, with 16 bases spanning the gap. CDR3 length: 16 amino acids. The sequenced part of the CDR3 DNA is TGCAGTGCTAGGACACGGGGGGCGGGTAACACCGGGGAG. It encodes CSARTRGAGNTGE. The entire CDR3 is CSARTRGAGNTGELFF.

A word on this clone: The read ends 3 residues early relative to the CDR3; the germline J gene fills the gap. V usage is TRBV11-3 and J usage is TRBJ2-5; D is perhaps TRBD1 (6 bases). The germline V and J ends were trimmed by 3 bases and 7 bases, with 15 bases remaining between them. The length of the CDR3 is 14 residues. From germline, CDR1 is SGHNT and CDR2 YENEEA. CDR3 residues: CASSFSGVDGTQYF. The sequenced CDR3 bases are TGTGCCAGCAGCTTTTCAGGGGTTGATGGGACC.

In the case of this clone: The read ends 3 residues shy of where the CDR3 ends; the end is completed using the germline J gene. The chain carries TRBV20-1 and TRBJ2-5, with TRBD1 matching over 8 bases. The CDR3 sequence is 14 residues long. Germline V gene lookup returns CDR1 DFQATT and CDR2 SNEGSKA (reference sequence). The V gene end was trimmed by 4 bases and the J gene end by 4 bases; junction bases not matched to a gene: 8. CDR3 residues: CSATDRVGSETQYF. The DNA read from the CDR3 is TGCAGTGCTACGGACAGGGTCGGGTCAGAGACC.

For this clone: The read gets to within 3 residues of the CDR3 end, and the germline J gene fills in the rest. This chain links TRBV7-8 with TRBJ2-3; 8 nucleotides agree with TRBD2. The V gene end was trimmed by 5 bases and the J gene end by 1 base; junction bases not matched to a gene: 5. The length of the CDR3 is 15 residues. CDR1 is SGHVS, CDR2 FQNEAQ, per germline. The sequenced CDR3 bases are TGTGCCAGCAGCCCCGGGACTAGTCGCACAGATACG. Encoded protein: CASSPGTSRTDT. The full CDR3 protein is CASSPGTSRTDTQYF.

Comment on this clone: The read halts 3 residues ahead of the CDR3 end, with the missing end drawn from the germline J gene. The chain links TRBV7-9 to TRBJ1-4, with D possibly being TRBD1 (5 bases). Germline V gives CDR1 SEHNR, CDR2 FQNEAQ (reference sequence). Trimming pared 4 bases from V and 7 bases from J, leaving 13 bases between. The CDR3 has 14 residues. The covered CDR3 bases are TGTGCCAGCAGCTCCCCAGGGAGGGGTGAAAAA. Protein product: CASSSPGRGEK. The entire CDR3 sequence reads CASSSPGRGEKLFF.

A remark on this clone: The read terminates 3 residues before the CDR3 end, so the remaining end is supplied by the germline J gene. The J gene is TRBJ1-5, the V gene TRBV7-9; D unresolved. Germline lookup yields CDR1 SEHNR and CDR2 FQNEAQ (reference sequence). Trimming took off 2 bases at V and 3 bases at J, with 11 bases between the two ends. The CDR3 sequence is 15 residues long. The CDR3 bases that were read are TGTGCCAGCAGCTTATCCGTTGGCTTCAATCAGCCC. Its translation is CASSLSVGFNQP. The CDR3 in full is CASSLSVGFNQPQHF.

About this clone: The missing CDR3 end, 3 residues past where the read stops, is filled in from the germline J gene. This chain connects TRBV7-9 to TRBJ2-3; 12 bases line up with TRBD2. Germline V gene data show CDR1 as SEHNR and CDR2 as FQNEAQ (reference sequence). CDR3 size: 15 residues. With V trimmed by 7 bases and J by 6 bases, 8 bases remained unmatched. The sequenced part of the CDR3 DNA is TGTGCCAGCACCTCGGGACTAGCGGGTTCCGATACG. Residues: CASTSGLAGSDT. The complete CDR3 protein is CASTSGLAGSDTQYF.

Incomplete CDR3 DNA: TGCAGTGCTCACAGGGGATTTGGGATTGAATCGACCACTGAA. Encoded protein: CSAHRGFGIESTTE. The CDR3 in its entirety is CSAHRGFGIESTTEAFF. The chain employs TRBV20-1 and TRBJ1-1; 7 nucleotides match TRBD1. The read terminates 3 residues ahead of where the CDR3 ends, so the germline J gene completes it. With 5 bases clipped from V and 4 bases from J, the junction kept 19 bases outside the gene matches. CDR1 is DFQATT, CDR2 SNEGSKA, per germline (reference sequence). The CDR3 consists of 17 residues.

Remarks on this clone: The CDR3 end falls 3 residues outside the read, so it is completed with the germline J gene. The chain recombines TRBV25-1 with TRBJ2-3; 11 bases line up with TRBD2. The CDR3 is made up of 13 amino acids. The germline gives CDR1 MGHDK, CDR2 SYGVNS. CDR3 bases read: TGTGCCAGCAGTGCCCGTAGCGGGAGGGCG. It yields the protein CASSARSGRA. The entire CDR3 reads CASSARSGRAQYF.

Details on this clone: The read halts 3 residues ahead of the CDR3 end, with the missing end drawn from the germline J gene. The J gene is TRBJ2-7, the V gene TRBV30; 8 nucleotides line up with TRBD2. CDR3 length: 15 residues. Germline trimming cut 3 bases from V and 0 bases from J; bases unmatched to any gene: 7. Germline loops: CDR1 GTSNPN, CDR2 SVGIG (reference sequence). The part of the CDR3 DNA that was read is TGTGCCTGGAGGACAACTAGCGGCTTCTCCTACGAG. Its protein product is CAWRTTSGFSYE. The CDR3 reads in full as CAWRTTSGFSYEQYF.

CDR3 amino acids: CSKTGSTDEQFF. The sequenced part of the CDR3 DNA is TGCAGTAAGACAGGATCCACGGATGAG. The rearrangement links TRBV20-1 to TRBJ2-1; a weak D match, TRBD1 (6 bases). With the read ending 3 residues before the CDR3 end, the germline J gene is used to fill in that end. The germline V gene has CDR1 DFQATT and CDR2 SNEGSKA (reference sequence). CDR3 length: 12 amino acids. V lost 8 bases and J 8 bases, leaving 16 bases between the germline ends.